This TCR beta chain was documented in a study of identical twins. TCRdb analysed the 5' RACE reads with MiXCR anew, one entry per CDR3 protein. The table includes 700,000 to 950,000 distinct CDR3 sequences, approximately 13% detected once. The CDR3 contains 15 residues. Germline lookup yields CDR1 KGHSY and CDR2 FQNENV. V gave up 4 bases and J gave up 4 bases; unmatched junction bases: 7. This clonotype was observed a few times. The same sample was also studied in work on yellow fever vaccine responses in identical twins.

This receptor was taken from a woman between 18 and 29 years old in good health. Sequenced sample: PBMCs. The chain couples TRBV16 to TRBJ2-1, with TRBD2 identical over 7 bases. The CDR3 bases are TGTGCCAGCAGCCCGGGGGGAGTCGGTTACAATGAGCAGTTCTTC. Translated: CASSPGGVGYNEQFF.